The T cell receptor (beta chain) under discussion was sequenced for a study of CD8 T cells in ankylosing spondylitis. TCRdb called the 5' RACE reads again in MiXCR, with one record for every CDR3 protein. The sample yields about 140,000 distinct CDR3 sequences, around a third seen once. V lost 7 bases and J lost 1, with 13 bases in between. The CDR3 spans 15 residues. Germline lookup yields CDR1 MDHEN and CDR2 SYDVKM. The rearrangement links TRBV28 to TRBJ2-2; D is unresolved. The sequenced sample was synovial fluid, either unsorted or a sorted T cell fraction (not recorded which). The TCR originated in a male donor with ankylosing spondylitis. The CDR3 region has the DNA TGTGCCAGCACAGGCAGGATTGGGAACACCGGGGAGCTGTTTTTT. Translating gives CASTGRIGNTGELFF.